This TCR beta chain emerged from a study of cytomegalovirus exposure and HLA in healthy donors. The PCR made use of 60 Vbeta and 13 Jbeta primers. Libraries were prepared by immunoSEQ multiplex PCR; TCRdb keeps only in-frame clonotypes and omits some of them. The data contain 170,000 or so clones, 65% to 85% of them singletons. Germline CDR1 reads LGHNA; CDR2 reads YSLEER. V lost 0 bases, J lost 2 bases, and 7 bases stayed unmatched. The CDR3 sequence is 18 residues long. This clonotype was obtained from a woman between 50 and 59 years old in good health and CMV-seropositive. The source material was PBMCs. The gene calls are TRBV4-3 and TRBJ1-2; 12 bases fit TRBD1. The CDR3 here is CASSQDSGTGGANYGYTF. The CDR3 DNA is TGCGCCAGCAGCCAAGATTCCGGGACAGGGGGCGCGAACTATGGCTACACCTTC.